What follows are 28 T cell receptor beta chains derived from one specimen sequenced in a study of vaccination effects on CD4 cells after COVID-19. No antigen has been identified for these receptors. The protocol was immunoSEQ multiplex PCR, while the TCRdb copy is restricted to in-frame clones and leaves out a portion. In the table there are tens of thousands of clones, roughly 70% of which are singletons. Antigen-specific CD4+ T cells expanded by the ViraFEST assay with viral peptide pools were then sequenced. Following a 10-day culture, CD4+ T cells were purified. Each vaccine recipient was nucleocapsid antibody negative and had no prior SARS-CoV-2 infection. Sample: CD4+ T cells from PBMCs cultured with SARS-CoV-2 spike peptides, taken before COVID-19 vaccination. These receptors were collected from a human donor who received a COVID-19 vaccine.

The chain joins TRBV18 to TRBJ1-1; D ambiguous. V was clipped by 3 bases and J by 1 base, with 3 bases between them. The CDR3 loop spans 12 amino acids. The V gene's germline CDR1 is KGHSH and CDR2 LQKENI. The CDR3, as DNA: TGTGCCAGCTCACCGTGGAACACTGAAGCTTTCTTT. Translated: CASSPWNTEAFF.

The chain employs TRBV6-5 and TRBJ1-1, with a possible D match to TRBD1 (6 bases). This CDR3 spans 12 amino acids. V was trimmed by 5 bases and J by 7 bases, leaving 11 bases between them. Germline CDR1 is MNHEY and CDR2 is SVGAGI. The CDR3 DNA sequence: TGTGCCAGCAGTAAGGGGGAACTTGAAGCTTTCTTT. This encodes CASSKGELEAFF.

The chain carries TRBV24-1 and TRBJ2-5; 8 nucleotides match TRBD1. Germline V gives CDR1 KGHDR, CDR2 SFDVKD. The CDR3 is made up of 15 amino acids. V shed 6 bases and J 7 bases; nucleotides not matched to a gene: 12. The CDR3 region is CATSSSRDRLGTQYF. CDR3 DNA sequence: TGTGCCACCAGTTCGTCCCGGGACAGGCTTGGGACCCAGTACTTC.

The V and J genes are TRBV15 and TRBJ1-1; D not resolved. The V end lost 0 bases, the J end lost 1 base, and 3 bases lay between the germline ends. Per germline, CDR1 LNHNV and CDR2 YYDKDF (reference sequence). The CDR3 is 13 residues long. CDR3 DNA: TGTGCCACCAGCAGAGAGGGGAACACTGAAGCTTTCTTT. Amino acid sequence: CATSREGNTEAFF.

The J gene is TRBJ2-1, the V gene TRBV7-3, with 9 bases identical to TRBD2. This CDR3 region has 14 residues. J gave up 10 bases and V 6 bases, and 10 bases lay outside the gene matches. The V gene's germline CDR1 is SGHTA and CDR2 FQGTGA. As DNA, the CDR3 is TGTGCCAGCAGTCGAGGCGGGGGGGCCCGGGAGCAGTTCTTC. It is translated as CASSRGGGAREQFF. The variable domain in full, with the rest retrieved from reference TRBV7-3 and TRBJ2-1, is GAGVSQTPSNKVTEKGKYVELRCDPISGHTALYWYRQSLGQGPEFLIYFQGTGAADDSGLPNDRFFAVRPEGSVSTLKIQRTERGDSAVYLCASSRGGGAREQFFGPGTRLTVL.

DNA of the CDR3: TGTGCCAGCAGCGTAGAGGGGACAGGGACAACAGATACGCAGTATTTT. Residues: CASSVEGTGTTDTQYF. V gene TRBV9 combines with J gene TRBJ2-3, with 9 bases aligning to TRBD1. V shed 0 bases, J shed 3 bases, and the junction held 5 bases outside the gene matches. There are 16 residues in the CDR3. Per germline, CDR1 SGDLS and CDR2 YYNGEE.

The chain recombines TRBV7-9 with TRBJ1-5; D perhaps matches TRBD1 (5 bases). V dropped 0 bases and J dropped 2 bases, with 8 bases sitting between them. CDR1 and CDR2 from the germline V gene are SEHNR and FQNEAQ (reference sequence). The CDR3 has 15 residues. This CDR3 is CASSLAQGGNQPQHF. The CDR3 region has the DNA TGTGCCAGCAGCTTAGCGCAGGGCGGCAATCAGCCCCAGCATTTT. Drawing the rest from reference TRBV7-9 and TRBJ1-5, the complete variable domain is DTGVSQNPRHKITKRGQNVTFRCDPISEHNRLYWYRQTLGQGPEFLTYFQNEAQLEKSRLLSDRFSAERPKGSFSTLEIQRTEQGDSAMYLCASSLAQGGNQPQHFGDGTRLSIL.

This chain joins TRBV19 and TRBJ1-5; 7 bases are a match to TRBD1. The junction had 5 bases not matched to a gene; V was cut back by 3 bases and J by 3 bases. This CDR3 spans 15 amino acids. The germline gives CDR1 LNHDA, CDR2 SQIVND (reference sequence). CDR3 in DNA: TGTGCCAGTAGTATGGTACAGGGGTACAATCAGCCCCAGCATTTT. Its protein is CASSMVQGYNQPQHF. Filled out from reference TRBV19 and TRBJ1-5, the complete variable domain reads DGGITQSPKYLFRKEGQNVTLSCEQNLNHDAMYWYRQDPGQGLRLIYYSQIVNDFQKGDIAEGYSVSREKKESFPLTVTSAQKNPTAFYLCASSMVQGYNQPQHFGDGTRLSIL.

The chain couples TRBV5-5 to TRBJ1-1; perhaps TRBD1 as D (6 bases). Germline CDR1 reads SGHKS; CDR2 reads YYEKEE (reference sequence). The CDR3 spans 17 residues. The ends were cut back, 0 bases at V and 4 bases at J, with 19 bases in the middle. CDR3 coding DNA: TGTGCCAGCAGCTTGGCCGGGTTTGGGGGGCGGGCCACTGAAGCTTTCTTT. Protein product: CASSLAGFGGRATEAFF.

This sequence joins TRBV7-9 and TRBJ2-5, with D maybe TRBD1 (5 bases). Trimming left V 4 bases short and J 2 bases short, with 11 bases between. CDR1 and CDR2 from the germline V gene are SEHNR and FQNEAQ (reference sequence). This CDR3 is 14 amino acids long. CDR3 sequence (DNA): TGTGCCAGCAGCTACCAGGGATCTCAAGAGACCCAGTACTTC. Its protein product is CASSYQGSQETQYF.

V gene TRBV14 combines with J gene TRBJ1-2; D is unresolved. The germline gives CDR1 SGHDN, CDR2 FVKESK. The CDR3 runs to 16 residues. V dropped 0 bases and J dropped 4 bases, with 15 bases sitting between them. CDR3 bases: TGTGCCAGCAGCCAAGATTCGGCCGCTACCGCCTATGGCTACACCTTC. Protein: CASSQDSAATAYGYTF.

The CDR3 DNA is TGCGCCAGCAGCCCCCGGGGGATAGCGAGAGAGACCCAGTACTTC. Its protein is CASSPRGIARETQYF. The chain carries TRBV5-1 and TRBJ2-5; possible D gene TRBD2, 6 bases. The CDR3 length is 15 residues. V was pared by 4 bases and J by 4 bases, with 17 bases between. Germline V gene lookup returns CDR1 SGHRS and CDR2 YFSETQ.

This chain connects TRBV6-5 to TRBJ2-5, with D hard to call. The V end was cut by 2 bases, the J end by 5 bases, with 18 bases between. Per the germline V gene, CDR1 is MNHEY and CDR2 is SVGAGI. CDR3 length: 16 amino acids. CDR3 sequence: CASSYTPPGTRETQYF. The CDR3, as DNA: TGTGCCAGCAGTTACACCCCCCCGGGCACGCGGGAGACCCAGTACTTC.

The chain employs TRBV28 and TRBJ2-7; D gene ambiguous. V was cut by 5 bases and J by 1 base, with 21 bases left in between. Germline V lookup: CDR1 MDHEN, CDR2 SYDVKM. The CDR3 is 17 amino acids. CDR3 in amino acids: CASSPHRGSLGSYEQYF. The CDR3 nucleotides are TGTGCCAGCAGTCCCCACCGTGGTTCCCTCGGGTCCTACGAGCAGTACTTC.

As DNA, the CDR3 is TGTGCCAGCAGCATACGTCCGACAGTCCCGCACTTCTACGAGCAGTACTTC. Residues: CASSIRPTVPHFYEQYF. The V gene is TRBV13, the J gene TRBJ2-7; a possible D gene is TRBD1 (5 bases). There are 17 residues in the CDR3. In germline, CDR1 is PRHDT, CDR2 FYEKMQ (reference sequence). The V and J ends lost 5 bases and 3 bases respectively, with 23 bases between them.

The DNA for the CDR3 is TGTGCCAGCAGTTCCCCAGGCGGGGCCAGAACTGAAGCTTTCTTT. Protein sequence: CASSSPGGARTEAFF. The chain combines TRBV6-1 with TRBJ1-1, with TRBD1 as a possible D gene (5 bases). The CDR3 has 15 amino acids. The V and J ends lost 5 bases and 5 bases respectively, with 18 bases between them. CDR1 MNHNS and CDR2 SASEGT come from the germline V gene.

This clone was detected only once. The chain uses TRBV28 and TRBJ2-7; TRBD1 agrees at 8 bases. The CDR3 is made up of 13 amino acids. The germline V gene has CDR1 MDHEN and CDR2 SYDVKM. Trimming took 3 bases from V and 8 from J; bases not matched to a gene: 6. The CDR3 here is CASSFRGPNKQYF. The CDR3 coding sequence is TGTGCCAGCAGTTTCAGGGGGCCAAATAAGCAGTACTTC. The complete variable domain, with remaining parts taken from reference TRBV28 and TRBJ2-7, reads DVKVTQSSRYLVKRTGEKVFLECVQDMDHENMFWYRQDPGLGLRLIYFSYDVKMKEKGDIPEGYSVSREKKERFSLILESASTNQTSMYLCASSFRGPNKQYFGPGTRLTVT.

The rearrangement links TRBV6-7 to TRBJ1-2, with D possibly being TRBD1 (5 bases). TRBV6-7 qualifies as an ORF whose function is uncertain. The CDR3 spans 14 residues. V was trimmed by 6 bases and J by 4 bases, leaving 15 bases between them. CDR3 in amino acids: CASRYYRKGYGYTF. DNA of the CDR3: TGTGCCAGCAGGTATTACAGGAAGGGCTATGGCTACACCTTC.

The chain links TRBV6-5 to TRBJ2-6; D is unresolved. Trimming removed 6 bases at V and 0 bases at J, with 9 bases between. The germline CDR1 and CDR2 sequences are MNHEY and SVGAGI. This CDR3 spans 15 amino acids. The CDR3 loop reads CASSRWSSGANVLTF. As DNA, the CDR3 is TGTGCCAGCAGCCGATGGAGCTCTGGGGCCAACGTCCTGACTTTC.

The rearrangement joins TRBV18 to TRBJ2-3, with D possibly matching TRBD1 (6 bases). There are 17 residues in the CDR3. Germline CDR1 reads KGHSH; CDR2 reads LQKENI. Trimming left V 0 bases short and J 2 bases short, with 15 bases between. CDR3 region: CASSPPGFGDNTDTQYF. The CDR3 nucleotides read TGTGCCAGCTCACCACCGGGATTTGGGGACAACACAGATACGCAGTATTTT.

The CDR3 DNA is TGTGCCAGCAGGACCGGGACAGGGGAGAAAGAGACCCAGTACTTC. Amino acids: CASRTGTGEKETQYF. V is TRBV5-4 and J is TRBJ2-5; 10 positions match TRBD1. V shed 5 bases and J 3 bases; nucleotides not matched to a gene: 7. Germline loops: CDR1 SGHNT, CDR2 YYREEE (reference sequence). The CDR3 runs to 15 residues.

The rearrangement links TRBV6-5 to TRBJ1-5, with D possibly being TRBD1 (6 bases). Germline CDR1 is MNHEY and CDR2 is SVGAGI. CDR3 length: 14 amino acids. V was shortened by 8 bases and J by 2 bases, with 13 bases between the two germline ends. The CDR3 sequence is CASLPPGGNQPQHF. The CDR3 DNA reads TGTGCCAGCCTCCCTCCAGGGGGCAATCAGCCCCAGCATTTT.

The sample holds a few counts of this clone. This sequence joins TRBV4-2 and TRBJ2-1; no clear D gene. Per the germline V gene, CDR1 is LGHNA and CDR2 is YNFKEQ. The CDR3 spans 11 residues. Trimming pared 3 bases from V and 5 bases from J, leaving 2 bases between. In DNA, the CDR3 is TGTGCCAGCAGCCAGAACAATGAGCAGTTCTTC. Translated: CASSQNNEQFF.

In this sample, this clone turned up a few times. The chain has TRBV7-2 and TRBJ2-1; 7 bases map to TRBD2. J gave up 4 bases and V 6 bases, and 6 bases lay outside the gene matches. Germline lookup yields CDR1 SGHTA and CDR2 FQGNSA. CDR3 length equals 14 residues. CDR3 DNA sequence: TGTGCCAGCAGAAGTCCGGGACTATACAATGAGCAGTTCTTC. Translated, it gives CASRSPGLYNEQFF. Based on the CDR3 plus reference TRBV7-2 and TRBJ2-1, the full variable domain is GAGVSQSPSNKVTEKGKDVELRCDPISGHTALYWYRQSLGQGLEFLIYFQGNSAPDKSGLPSDRFSAERTGGSVSTLTIQRTQQEDSAVYLCASRSPGLYNEQFFGPGTRLTVL.

The chain has TRBV19 and TRBJ2-7, with no clear D. The CDR3 spans 13 residues. Germline-derived CDR1 and CDR2 are LNHDA and SQIVND (reference sequence). V was shortened by 3 bases and J by 2 bases, with 8 bases between the two germline ends. For the CDR3, the DNA is TGTGCCAGTAGTATGGGAACCCCCTACGAGCAGTACTTC. This translates into CASSMGTPYEQYF.

At least ten counts were recorded for this clone. The chain combines TRBV9 with TRBJ2-5; 12 bases line up with TRBD1. CDR1 is SGDLS, CDR2 YYNGEE, per germline. This CDR3 has 15 amino acids. Trimming cost V 2 bases and J 5 bases; bases outside gene matches: 4. This CDR3 reads CASSVGTGGVETQYF. Here the CDR3 DNA reads TGTGCCAGCAGCGTCGGGACAGGGGGCGTGGAGACCCAGTACTTC. Full variable domain (remainder filled in from reference TRBV9 and TRBJ2-5): DSGVTQTPKHLITATGQRVTLRCSPRSGDLSVYWYQQSLDQGLQFLIQYYNGEERAKGNILERFSAQQFPDLHSELNLSSLELGDSALYFCASSVGTGGVETQYFGPGTRLLVL.

This clone was recorded only once. The genes are TRBV7-2 and TRBJ2-7, with 7 nucleotides matching TRBD1. Germline V gene data show CDR1 as SGHTA and CDR2 as FQGNSA. Trimming took 0 bases from V and 1 from J; bases not matched to a gene: 3. This CDR3 spans 15 amino acids. CDR3 protein: CASSLAGTESYEQYF. The CDR3 DNA reads TGTGCCAGCAGCTTAGCCGGGACAGAGTCCTACGAGCAGTACTTC. The entire variable domain, with the rest obtained from reference TRBV7-2 and TRBJ2-7, is as follows: GAGVSQSPSNKVTEKGKDVELRCDPISGHTALYWYRQSLGQGLEFLIYFQGNSAPDKSGLPSDRFSAERTGGSVSTLTIQRTQQEDSAVYLCASSLAGTESYEQYFGPGTRLTVT.

The J gene is TRBJ2-7, the V gene TRBV5-6; the D gene is possibly TRBD2 (6 bases). This CDR3 is built from 13 residues. The V gene's germline CDR1 is SGHDT and CDR2 YYEEEE. Trimming removed 4 bases at V and 3 bases at J, with 11 bases between. As DNA, the CDR3 is TGTGCCAGCAGCGGGGGGATTGGCTACGAGCAGTACTTC. Its protein is CASSGGIGYEQYF.